This TCR beta chain was identified during a study of cytomegalovirus exposure and HLA in healthy donors. Primers for the PCR totalled 60 Vbeta and 13 Jbeta. Methods used by the authors: Some 11 million of the roughly 80 million unique TCR beta chains counted in a later analysis were shared. The repertoire was sequenced with immunoSEQ multiplex PCR; TCRdb's copy has only in-frame clones and lacks some. V and J calls and clone size are those listed in that table; D and trimming were worked out from the DNA. The table lists more than 95,000 clones, 60% to 80% of them singletons. The clonotype comes from a man aged 50 or older in good health and CMV-seropositive. The sequenced sample consisted of PBMCs.

The CDR3 region is CACQTGNSNQPQHF. DNA of the CDR3: TGTGCCTGCCAGACCGGGAATAGCAATCAGCCCCAGCATTTT. The rearrangement links TRBV30 to TRBJ1-5, with unresolved D. This CDR3 comprises 14 residues. The germline V gene has CDR1 GTSNPN and CDR2 SVGIG (reference sequence). With 6 bases removed from V and 0 bases from J, the gap between germline ends came to 12 bases.